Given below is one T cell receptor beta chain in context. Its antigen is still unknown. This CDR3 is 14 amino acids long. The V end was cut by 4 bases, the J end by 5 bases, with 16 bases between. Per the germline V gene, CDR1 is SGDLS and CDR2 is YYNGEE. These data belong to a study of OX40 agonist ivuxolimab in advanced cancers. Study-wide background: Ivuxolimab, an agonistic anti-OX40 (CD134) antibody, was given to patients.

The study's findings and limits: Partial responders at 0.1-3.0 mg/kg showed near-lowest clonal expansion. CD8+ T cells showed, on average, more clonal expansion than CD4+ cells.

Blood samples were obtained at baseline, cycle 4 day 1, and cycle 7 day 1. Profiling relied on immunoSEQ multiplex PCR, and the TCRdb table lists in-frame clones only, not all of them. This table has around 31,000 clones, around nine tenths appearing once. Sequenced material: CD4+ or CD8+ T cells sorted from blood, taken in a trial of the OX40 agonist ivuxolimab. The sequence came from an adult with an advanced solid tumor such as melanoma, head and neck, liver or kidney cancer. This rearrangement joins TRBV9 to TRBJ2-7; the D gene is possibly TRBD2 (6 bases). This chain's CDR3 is CASSPGAGPNEQYV. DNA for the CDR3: TGTGCCAGCAGCCCGGGAGCGGGTCCCAACGAGCAGTACGTC.